This T cell receptor (beta chain) appears in the sequencing data of a study of shared clonotypes between healthy human individuals. Turning to the study itself: The plates for each donor numbered three CD4 naive, three CD4 memory, two CD8 naive and one CD8 memory.

It was at deep level that the assay was run. As handled by the study authors: There were no quality scores in the junction-only immunoSEQ sequences, so filtering differed. Repertoires were generated with immunoSEQ multiplex PCR, while TCRdb's copy carries only in-frame clones and drops some. The DNA gave D and trimming, while V, J and clone size come from that table. The sample includes around 1.9 million clones, around 93% of them seen just once. CD45RO negativity and positive selection for CCR7 defined naive CD8 cells, a population that excluded terminally differentiated effector memory CD45RA+ cells. Nashville, Tennessee was home to all donors, who were Caucasian adults. V dropped 7 bases and J dropped 3; count of bases not matched to a gene: 9. From germline, CDR1 is SQVTM and CDR2 ANQGSEA. The CDR3 has 13 amino acids.

The chain combines TRBV29-1 with TRBJ2-7, with TRBD1 identical over 7 bases. This TCR was recovered from a man between 18 and 29 years old in good health. Some clones in this sample may be carry-over from other donors' samples. The sample consisted of naive CD8+ T cells from PBMCs. CDR3 bases: TGCAGCGAGACAGGGTCGAGTGGCTACGAGCAGTACTTC. The encoded protein is CSETGSSGYEQYF.